A selection of T cell receptor beta chains follows, all from one sample in a study of vaccination and CD4 T cells after COVID-19. TCRdb called the PCR reads again in MiXCR, with one record for every CDR3 protein. The sample holds 10,000 to 14,000 distinct CDR3 sequences, less than 65% seen once. No antigen has been identified for these receptors. The sequencing here drew on CD4+ T cells from blood, cultured in vitro, taken before SARS-CoV-2 vaccination. The receptors derive from a human donor who had recovered from COVID-19. CDR3s include the opening cysteine and the closing phenylalanine or tryptophan. A D gene is named only where the DNA matches it firmly. A row's size may be missing; if present it is once, few, many or a size class.

d_call	v_call	clone_size	j_call	cdr3_aa	cdr3_nt
-	TRBV2	-	TRBJ2-5	CASSVDREETQYF	TGTGCCAGCAGTGTCGACAGAGAAGAGACCCAGTACTTC
TRBD1	TRBV19	few	TRBJ1-5	CASSIRGGRQPQHF	TGTGCCAGTAGTATCAGAGGGGGCCGGCAGCCCCAGCATTTT
-	TRBV27	-	TRBJ2-5	CASSSLQDYQETQYF	TGTGCCAGCAGTTCACTACAGGACTACCAAGAGACCCAGTACTTC
-	TRBV10-1	few	TRBJ2-2	CASSESLRNTGELFF	TGCGCCAGCAGTGAGTCCCTGCGGAACACCGGGGAGCTGTTTTTT
TRBD1	TRBV20-1	-	TRBJ2-7	CSARTGSTYEQYF	TGCAGTGCTCGGACAGGCTCAACCTACGAGCAGTACTTC
-	TRBV30	-	TRBJ1-2	CAWSLSLDFGYTF	TGTGCCTGGAGTCTTTCCCTTGATTTCGGCTACACCTTC
-	TRBV20-1	-	TRBJ2-7	CSAPRGGSYEQYF	TGCAGTGCACCTAGGGGGGGATCCTACGAGCAGTACTTC
TRBD1	TRBV20-1	once	TRBJ2-7	CSARRDRGGYEQYF	TGCAGTGCTCGCCGGGACAGGGGAGGGTACGAGCAGTACTTC
TRBD1	TRBV6-1	-	TRBJ2-7	CASSRQGFADHEQYF	TGTGCCAGCAGTCGACAGGGCTTCGCAGACCACGAGCAGTACTTC
TRBD1	TRBV19	-	TRBJ1-2	CASSIGTGGGYTF	TGTGCCAGTAGTATCGGGACAGGGGGCGGCTACACCTTC
-	TRBV28	-	TRBJ2-4	CASSLMGGRTKNIQYF	TGTGCCAGCAGCCTTATGGGGGGCAGAACCAAAAACATTCAGTACTTC
-	TRBV5-4	-	TRBJ1-2	CASSVDGTYGYTF	TGTGCCAGCAGCGTGGACGGAACCTATGGCTACACCTTC
-	TRBV19	-	TRBJ2-1	CASSPTGAGSYNEQFF	TGTGCCAGTAGTCCGACTGGGGCGGGGTCCTACAATGAGCAGTTCTTC
TRBD1	TRBV7-7	-	TRBJ2-5	CASSSPGTGFVTQYF	TGTGCCAGCAGCTCCCCCGGGACAGGGTTTGTGACCCAGTACTTC
-	TRBV6-5	few	TRBJ1-5	CASSYPFDSLGNQPQHF	TGTGCCAGCAGTTACCCTTTCGACAGTCTCGGCAATCAGCCCCAGCATTTT
-	TRBV24-1	-	TRBJ1-3	CATSDSGDGGNTIYF	TGTGCCACCAGTGATTCCGGGGATGGTGGAAACACCATATATTTT
TRBD2	TRBV20-1	-	TRBJ2-5	CSAPGLAGGPVRETQYF	TGCAGTGCTCCAGGACTAGCGGGAGGGCCGGTCCGAGAGACCCAGTACTTC
TRBD2	TRBV12-3/TRBV12-4	-	TRBJ2-5	CASSSQSGSLSETQYF	TGTGCCAGCAGCTCCCAAAGCGGGAGTTTATCGGAGACCCAGTACTTC
TRBD2	TRBV20-1	-	TRBJ2-2	CSASVSGSETGELFF	TGCAGTGCGAGTGTTAGCGGGAGCGAGACCGGGGAGCTGTTTTTT
-	TRBV6-1	-	TRBJ1-6	CASRANRDRARSPPHF	TGTGCCAGCAGAGCTAATAGGGACCGGGCCCGTTCACCCCCCCACTTT
-	TRBV20-1	few	TRBJ1-2	CSARTNGYTF	TGCAGTGCTAGAACTAATGGCTACACCTTC
-	TRBV6-2/TRBV6-3	few	TRBJ1-3	CASSYSSGNTIYF	TGTGCCAGCAGTTACAGCTCTGGAAACACCATATATTTT
-	TRBV20-1	few	TRBJ1-2	CSARDQTRDSYTF	TGCAGTGCTAGAGATCAGACACGGGACAGCTACACCTTC
TRBD2	TRBV11-1	-	TRBJ2-5	CASSPRGSGSLETQYF	TGTGCCAGCAGCCCCCGAGGGAGCGGGAGTTTGGAGACCCAGTACTTC
-	TRBV20-1	-	TRBJ2-6	CSAVPVKAGANVLTF	TGCAGTGCGGTTCCCGTCAAGGCTGGGGCCAACGTCCTGACTTTC
TRBD2	TRBV20-1	-	TRBJ2-3	CSARGILAGGRGGTDTQYF	TGCAGTGCTAGAGGGATCCTAGCGGGAGGAAGAGGTGGCACAGATACGCAGTATTTT
-	TRBV24-1	once	TRBJ1-4	CATSDGYNEKLFF	TGTGCCACCAGTGATGGGTACAACGAAAAACTGTTTTTT
-	TRBV29-1	-	TRBJ2-7	CSVHVSTYEQYF	TGCAGCGTTCATGTCAGCACCTACGAGCAGTACTTC
TRBD1	TRBV19	few	TRBJ1-5	CASSRQGALQPQHF	TGTGCCAGTAGTAGACAGGGGGCGCTTCAGCCCCAGCATTTT